Listed below are T cell receptor beta chains from one sample, sequenced in a study of blood T cell repertoires in COVID-19. Some clones are missing from TCRdb's copy, which holds only in-frame ones; the method was immunoSEQ multiplex PCR. Among more than 150,000 clones, around 85% were seen once, and the ten largest hold roughly 12%. Source material: peripheral blood. These receptors all come from a man aged 50 or older who had recovered from COVID-19. The CDR3 runs from the conserved cysteine through the conserved F or W. D genes are given only for firm matches. The listing skips clone size in some rows; elsewhere it reads once, few, many or a size class.

v_call	d_call	j_call	clone_size	cdr3_nt	cdr3_aa
TRBV5-1	-	TRBJ1-1	-	TGCGCCAGCAGCTTTTTACAGGGCAGGAGTGAAGCTTTCTTT	CASSFLQGRSEAFF
TRBV7-2	-	TRBJ2-4	-	TGTGCCAGCAGCGAACAGGGAAAAAACATTCAGTACTTC	CASSEQGKNIQYF
TRBV10-1	TRBD2	TRBJ2-1	-	TGCGCCAGCAGTGAGTCGGCTAGCGGGAGTTTCGATGAGCAGTTCTTC	CASSESASGSFDEQFF
TRBV21-1	-	TRBJ2-6	-	TGTGCCAGCAGCAAAGCGCTGGGCTTTGTGTTGGGGGACAGGGTTTCCTCTGGGGCCAACGTCCTGACTTTC	CASSKALGFVLGDRVSSGANVLTF
TRBV7-6	TRBD2	TRBJ2-5	-	TGTGCCAGCAGCTTATTCGGGAGGGCCGGGGAGACCCAGTACTTC	CASSLFGRAGETQYF
TRBV7-3	TRBD1	TRBJ2-5	-	TGTGCCAGCAGCGGGGGACAGGCTTTAGGCCAAGAGACCCAGTACTTC	CASSGGQALGQETQYF
TRBV10-3	TRBD1	TRBJ2-2	few	TGTGCCACTACGAAAGGACAGGCTTACACCGGGGAGCTGTTTTTT	CATTKGQAYTGELFF
TRBV30	-	TRBJ1-4	few	TGTGCCTGGAGTTCAGGGAGGGAAAAACTGTTTTTT	CAWSSGREKLFF
TRBV29-1	TRBD2	TRBJ2-1	-	TGCAGCGTTGGTCTTCCTAGCGGGGGAAATGAGCAGTTCTTC	CSVGLPSGGNEQFF
TRBV6-2/TRBV6-3	TRBD2	TRBJ2-2	-	TGTGCCAGCAGCGGGACTAGCGGGAGGGAGCTGTTTTTT	CASSGTSGRELFF